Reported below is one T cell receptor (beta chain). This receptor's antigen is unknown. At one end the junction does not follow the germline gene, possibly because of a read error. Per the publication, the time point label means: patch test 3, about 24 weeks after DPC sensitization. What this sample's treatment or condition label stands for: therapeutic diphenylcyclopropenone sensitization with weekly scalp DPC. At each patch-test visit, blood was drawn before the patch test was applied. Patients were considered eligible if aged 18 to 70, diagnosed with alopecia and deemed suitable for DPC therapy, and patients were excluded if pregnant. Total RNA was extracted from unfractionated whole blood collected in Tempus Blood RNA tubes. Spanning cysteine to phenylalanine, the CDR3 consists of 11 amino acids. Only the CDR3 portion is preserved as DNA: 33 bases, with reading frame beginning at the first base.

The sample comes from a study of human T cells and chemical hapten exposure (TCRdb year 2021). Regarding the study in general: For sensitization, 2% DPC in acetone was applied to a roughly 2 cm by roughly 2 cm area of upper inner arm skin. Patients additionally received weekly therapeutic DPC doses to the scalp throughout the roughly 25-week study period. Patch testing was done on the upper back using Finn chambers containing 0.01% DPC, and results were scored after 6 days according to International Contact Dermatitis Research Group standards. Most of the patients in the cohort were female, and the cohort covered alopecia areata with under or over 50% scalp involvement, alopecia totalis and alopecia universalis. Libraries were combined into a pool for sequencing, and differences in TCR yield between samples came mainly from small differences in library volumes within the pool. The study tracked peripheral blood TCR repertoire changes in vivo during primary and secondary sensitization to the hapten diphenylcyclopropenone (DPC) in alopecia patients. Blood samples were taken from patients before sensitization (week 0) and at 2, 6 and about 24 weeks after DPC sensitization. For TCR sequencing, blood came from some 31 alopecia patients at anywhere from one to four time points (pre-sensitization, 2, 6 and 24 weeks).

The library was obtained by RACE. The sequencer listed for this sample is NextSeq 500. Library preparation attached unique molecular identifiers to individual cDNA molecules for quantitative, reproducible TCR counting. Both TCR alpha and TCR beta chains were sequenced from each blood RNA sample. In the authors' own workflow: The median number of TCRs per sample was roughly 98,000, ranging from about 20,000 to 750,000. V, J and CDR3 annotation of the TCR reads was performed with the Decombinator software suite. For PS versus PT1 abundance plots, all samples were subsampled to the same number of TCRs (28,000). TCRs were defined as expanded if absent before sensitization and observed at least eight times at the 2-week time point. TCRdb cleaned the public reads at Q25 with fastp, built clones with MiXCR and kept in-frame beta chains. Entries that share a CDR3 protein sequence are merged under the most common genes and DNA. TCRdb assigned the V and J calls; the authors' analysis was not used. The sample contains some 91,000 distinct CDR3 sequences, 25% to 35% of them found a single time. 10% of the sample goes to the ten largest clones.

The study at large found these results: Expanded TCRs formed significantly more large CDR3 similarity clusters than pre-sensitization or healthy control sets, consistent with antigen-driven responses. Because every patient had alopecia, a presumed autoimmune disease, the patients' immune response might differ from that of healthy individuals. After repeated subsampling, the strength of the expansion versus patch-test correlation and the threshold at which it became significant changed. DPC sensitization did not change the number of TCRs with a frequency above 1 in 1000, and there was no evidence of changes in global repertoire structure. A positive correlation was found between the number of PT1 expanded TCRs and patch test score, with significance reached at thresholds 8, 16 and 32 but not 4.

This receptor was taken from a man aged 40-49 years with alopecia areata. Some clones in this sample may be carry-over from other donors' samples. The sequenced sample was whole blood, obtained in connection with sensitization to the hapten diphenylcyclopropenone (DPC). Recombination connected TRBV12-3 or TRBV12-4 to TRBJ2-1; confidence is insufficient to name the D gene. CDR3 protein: CASTYREEKIF. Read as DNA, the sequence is TGTGCCAGCACCTACAGAGAGGAAAAAATCTTC.